These T cell receptor beta chains were read from a single sample in a study of Ad26.COV2.S vaccination and SARS-CoV-2 variants. The table came from immunoSEQ multiplex PCR; TCRdb's copy has only in-frame clones and leaves some out. Found here are over 110,000 clones, roughly 89% of them singletons; the top ten hold around 5%. The material sequenced was peripheral blood, taken after recovery from COVID-19. The receptors stem from a human donor who had recovered from COVID-19. Both conserved end residues are part of each CDR3. The order of the fields is CDR3 protein, CDR3 DNA, V gene, CDR3 length, clone size, J gene, D gene. D genes are given only for firm matches. Not all rows give a size; the values are once, few, many and, for expanded clones, a class.

cdr3_aa: CASSPSGAGYTF; cdr3_nt: TGTGCCAGCAGCCCCAGCGGGGCTGGCTACACCTTC; v_call: TRBV7-9; cdr3_length: 12; clone_size: .; j_call: TRBJ1-2; d_call: .
cdr3_aa: CASSPGTVSTDTQYF; cdr3_nt: TGTGCCAGCAGCCCCGGGACAGTGAGCACAGATACGCAGTATTTT; v_call: TRBV28; cdr3_length: 15; clone_size: .; j_call: TRBJ2-3; d_call: TRBD1
cdr3_aa: CASGQGYNEQFF; cdr3_nt: TGTGCCAGTGGACAGGGGTACAATGAGCAGTTCTTC; v_call: TRBV19; cdr3_length: 12; clone_size: .; j_call: TRBJ2-1; d_call: TRBD1
cdr3_aa: CASSSGTGFADTQYF; cdr3_nt: TGTGCCAGCAGCTCCGGGACAGGGTTCGCAGATACGCAGTATTTT; v_call: TRBV7-8; cdr3_length: 15; clone_size: .; j_call: TRBJ2-3; d_call: TRBD1
cdr3_aa: CASSVTGMNTEAFF; cdr3_nt: TGTGCCAGCAGTGTCACCGGGATGAACACTGAAGCTTTCTTT; v_call: TRBV2; cdr3_length: 14; clone_size: once; j_call: TRBJ1-1; d_call: .
cdr3_aa: CATSGRDNQPQHF; cdr3_nt: TGTGCCACCAGTGGCCGGGACAATCAGCCCCAGCATTTT; v_call: TRBV24-1; cdr3_length: 13; clone_size: .; j_call: TRBJ1-5; d_call: .
cdr3_aa: CASSLVQNTEAFF; cdr3_nt: TGTGCCAGCAGTTTAGTGCAGAACACTGAAGCTTTCTTT; v_call: TRBV12-3/TRBV12-4; cdr3_length: 13; clone_size: .; j_call: TRBJ1-1; d_call: .
cdr3_aa: CATSQDAGGRGDTIYF; cdr3_nt: TGCGCCACCAGCCAAGACGCCGGGGGTAGGGGAGACACCATATATTTT; v_call: TRBV4-3; cdr3_length: 16; clone_size: .; j_call: TRBJ1-3; d_call: .
cdr3_aa: CASSLTGGRETQYF; cdr3_nt: TGCGCCAGCAGCTTGACAGGGGGAAGGGAGACCCAGTACTTC; v_call: TRBV5-1; cdr3_length: 14; clone_size: .; j_call: TRBJ2-5; d_call: TRBD1
cdr3_aa: CASHTGGLITDTQYF; cdr3_nt: TGTGCCAGTCACACAGGGGGGCTAATTACAGATACGCAGTATTTT; v_call: TRBV6-5; cdr3_length: 15; clone_size: .; j_call: TRBJ2-3; d_call: TRBD1
cdr3_aa: CASSGLSGNTIYF; cdr3_nt: TGTGCCAGCAGCGGACTCTCTGGAAACACCATATATTTT; v_call: TRBV5-5; cdr3_length: 13; clone_size: .; j_call: TRBJ1-3; d_call: .
cdr3_aa: CASSVDQGAWETQYF; cdr3_nt: TGTGCCAGCAGCGTAGACCAGGGGGCATGGGAGACCCAGTACTTC; v_call: TRBV9; cdr3_length: 15; clone_size: .; j_call: TRBJ2-5; d_call: TRBD1
cdr3_aa: CASSLSPAGTGELFF; cdr3_nt: TGCGCCAGCAGCCTCTCTCCGGCGGGTACCGGGGAGCTGTTTTTT; v_call: TRBV4-3; cdr3_length: 15; clone_size: .; j_call: TRBJ2-2; d_call: .
cdr3_aa: CATRGGSAYEQYF; cdr3_nt: TGTGCCACCCGGGGAGGTTCGGCCTACGAGCAGTACTTC; v_call: TRBV14; cdr3_length: 13; clone_size: .; j_call: TRBJ2-7; d_call: .
cdr3_aa: CASIGAPNNSPLHF; cdr3_nt: TGTGCCAGCATCGGGGCGCCGAATAATTCACCCCTCCACTTT; v_call: TRBV6-6; cdr3_length: 14; clone_size: .; j_call: TRBJ1-6; d_call: .
cdr3_aa: CASSQDREGEAFF; cdr3_nt: TGCGCCAGCAGCCAGGACAGGGAAGGTGAAGCTTTCTTT; v_call: TRBV4-3; cdr3_length: 13; clone_size: .; j_call: TRBJ1-1; d_call: TRBD1
cdr3_aa: CASSLRDPGPSAGELFF; cdr3_nt: TGTGCCAGCAGCTTAAGGGACCCCGGGCCCTCGGCCGGGGAGCTGTTTTTT; v_call: TRBV7-2; cdr3_length: 17; clone_size: .; j_call: TRBJ2-2; d_call: .
cdr3_aa: CASSQGGQGIGSPLHF; cdr3_nt: TGTGCCAGCAGCCAAGGGGGGCAGGGGATAGGTTCACCCCTCCACTTT; v_call: TRBV3-1/TRBV3-2; cdr3_length: 16; clone_size: .; j_call: TRBJ1-6; d_call: .